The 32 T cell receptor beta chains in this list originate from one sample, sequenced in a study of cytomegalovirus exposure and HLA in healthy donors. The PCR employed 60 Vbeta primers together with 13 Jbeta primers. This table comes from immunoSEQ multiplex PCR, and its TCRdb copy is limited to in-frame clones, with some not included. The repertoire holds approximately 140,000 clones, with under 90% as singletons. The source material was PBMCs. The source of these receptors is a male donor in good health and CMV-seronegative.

The CDR3: CASSLAGAGGYNEQFF. The CDR3 DNA is TGCGCCAGCAGCTTGGCTGGAGCGGGAGGGTACAATGAGCAGTTCTTC. The V and J genes are TRBV5-1 and TRBJ2-1, with 10 nucleotides matching TRBD2. The CDR3 contains 16 residues. Germline loops: CDR1 SGHRS, CDR2 YFSETQ. V dropped 0 bases and J dropped 4; count of bases not matched to a gene: 4. Based on the CDR3 plus reference TRBV5-1 and TRBJ2-1, the full variable domain is KAGVTQTPRYLIKTRGQQVTLSCSPISGHRSVSWYQQTPGQGLQFLFEYFSETQRNKGNFPGRFSGRQFSNSRSEMNVSTLELGDSALYLCASSLAGAGGYNEQFFGPGTRLTVL.

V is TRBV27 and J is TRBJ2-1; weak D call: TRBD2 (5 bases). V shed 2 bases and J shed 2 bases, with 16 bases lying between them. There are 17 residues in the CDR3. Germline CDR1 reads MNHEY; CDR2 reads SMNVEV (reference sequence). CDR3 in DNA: TGTGCCAGCAGTTTAATGGGTGGGAGCTCTACCTACAATGAGCAGTTCTTC. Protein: CASSLMGGSSTYNEQFF.

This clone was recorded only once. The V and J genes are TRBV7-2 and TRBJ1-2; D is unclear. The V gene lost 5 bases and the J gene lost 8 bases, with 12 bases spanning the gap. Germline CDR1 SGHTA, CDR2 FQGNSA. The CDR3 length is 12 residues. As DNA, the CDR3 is TGTGCCAGCAGCCAACCCCCGGGGGGCTACACCTTC. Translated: CASSQPPGGYTF.

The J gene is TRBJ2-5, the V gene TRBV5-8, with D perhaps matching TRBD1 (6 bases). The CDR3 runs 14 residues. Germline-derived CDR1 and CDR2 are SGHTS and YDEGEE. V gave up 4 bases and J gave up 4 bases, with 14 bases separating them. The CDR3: CASSHGTPGETQYF. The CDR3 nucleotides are TGTGCCAGCAGCCACGGGACACCCGGAGAGACCCAGTACTTC.

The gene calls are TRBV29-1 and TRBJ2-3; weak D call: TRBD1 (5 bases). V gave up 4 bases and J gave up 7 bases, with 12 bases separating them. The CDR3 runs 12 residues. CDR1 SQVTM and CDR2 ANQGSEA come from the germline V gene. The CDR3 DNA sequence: TGCAGCGTTGCCCAGGGTTTAAATACGCAGTATTTT. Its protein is CSVAQGLNTQYF.

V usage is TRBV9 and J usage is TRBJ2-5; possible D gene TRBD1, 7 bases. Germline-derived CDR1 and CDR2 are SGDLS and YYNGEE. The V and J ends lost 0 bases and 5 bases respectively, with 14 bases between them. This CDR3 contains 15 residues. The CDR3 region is CASSVGVGGGETQYF. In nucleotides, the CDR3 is TGTGCCAGCAGCGTAGGCGTAGGAGGGGGCGAGACCCAGTACTTC.

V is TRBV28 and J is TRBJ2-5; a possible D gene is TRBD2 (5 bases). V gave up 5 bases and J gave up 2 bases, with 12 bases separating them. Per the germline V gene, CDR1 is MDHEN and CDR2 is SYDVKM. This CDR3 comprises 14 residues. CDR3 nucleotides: TGTGCCAGCAGTCCAAGAGCGGTTCAAGAGACCCAGTACTTC. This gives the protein CASSPRAVQETQYF. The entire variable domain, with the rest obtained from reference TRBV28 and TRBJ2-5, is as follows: DVKVTQSSRYLVKRTGEKVFLECVQDMDHENMFWYRQDPGLGLRLIYFSYDVKMKEKGDIPEGYSVSREKKERFSLILESASTNQTSMYLCASSPRAVQETQYFGPGTRLLVL.

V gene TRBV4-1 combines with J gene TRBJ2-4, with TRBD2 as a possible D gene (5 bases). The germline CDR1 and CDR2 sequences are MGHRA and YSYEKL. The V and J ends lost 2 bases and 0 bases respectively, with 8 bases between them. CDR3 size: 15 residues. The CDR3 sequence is CASSQNGEAKNIQYF. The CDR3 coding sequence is TGCGCCAGCAGCCAAAACGGGGAAGCCAAAAACATTCAGTACTTC.

The CDR3 sequence is CAISASGDNEQFF. CDR3 in DNA: TGTGCCATCAGTGCCAGCGGCGACAATGAGCAGTTCTTC. The chain combines TRBV10-3 with TRBJ2-1; D possibly corresponds to TRBD2 (5 bases). With 4 bases removed from V and 5 bases from J, the gap between germline ends came to 9 bases. This CDR3 has 13 amino acids. Germline lookup yields CDR1 ENHRY and CDR2 SYGVKD.

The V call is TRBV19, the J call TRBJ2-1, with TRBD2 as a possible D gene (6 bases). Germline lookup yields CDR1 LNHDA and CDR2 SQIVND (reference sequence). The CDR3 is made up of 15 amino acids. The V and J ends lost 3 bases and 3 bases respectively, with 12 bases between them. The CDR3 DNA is TGTGCCAGTAGTATCGCGGGGCGACTCTACAATGAGCAGTTCTTC. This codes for CASSIAGRLYNEQFF. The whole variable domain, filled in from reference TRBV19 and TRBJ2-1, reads DGGITQSPKYLFRKEGQNVTLSCEQNLNHDAMYWYRQDPGQGLRLIYYSQIVNDFQKGDIAEGYSVSREKKESFPLTVTSAQKNPTAFYLCASSIAGRLYNEQFFGPGTRLTVL.

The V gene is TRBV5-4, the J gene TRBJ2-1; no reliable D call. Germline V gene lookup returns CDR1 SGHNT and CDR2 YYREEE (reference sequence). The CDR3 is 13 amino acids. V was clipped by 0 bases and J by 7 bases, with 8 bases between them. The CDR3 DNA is TGTGCCAGCAGCTTGGAGGAGTGGAATGAGCAGTTCTTC. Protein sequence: CASSLEEWNEQFF.

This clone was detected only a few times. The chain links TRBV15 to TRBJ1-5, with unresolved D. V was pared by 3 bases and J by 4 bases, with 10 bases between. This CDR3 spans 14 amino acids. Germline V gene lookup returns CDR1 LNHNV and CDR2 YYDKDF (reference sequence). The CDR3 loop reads CATSRGEGNQPQHF. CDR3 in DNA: TGTGCCACCAGCAGGGGCGAAGGAAATCAGCCCCAGCATTTT. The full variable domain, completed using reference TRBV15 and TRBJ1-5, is DAMVIQNPRYQVTQFGKPVTLSCSQTLNHNVMYWYQQKSSQAPKLLFHYYDKDFNNEADTPDNFQSRRPNTSFCFLDIRSPGLGDTAMYLCATSRGEGNQPQHFGDGTRLSIL.

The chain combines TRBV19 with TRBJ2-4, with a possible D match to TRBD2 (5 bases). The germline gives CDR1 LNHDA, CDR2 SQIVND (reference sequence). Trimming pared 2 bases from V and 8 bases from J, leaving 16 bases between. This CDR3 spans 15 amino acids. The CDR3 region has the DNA TGTGCCAGTAGTATACGCCGGAACCTGGGAGACATTCAGTACTTC. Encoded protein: CASSIRRNLGDIQYF.

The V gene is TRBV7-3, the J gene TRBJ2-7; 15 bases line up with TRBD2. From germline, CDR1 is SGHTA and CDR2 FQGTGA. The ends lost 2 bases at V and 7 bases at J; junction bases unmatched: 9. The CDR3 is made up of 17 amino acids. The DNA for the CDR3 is TGTGCCAGCAGCTTAGTCGGACTAGCGGGAGGGCCGGGAGAGCAGTACTTC. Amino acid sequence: CASSLVGLAGGPGEQYF.

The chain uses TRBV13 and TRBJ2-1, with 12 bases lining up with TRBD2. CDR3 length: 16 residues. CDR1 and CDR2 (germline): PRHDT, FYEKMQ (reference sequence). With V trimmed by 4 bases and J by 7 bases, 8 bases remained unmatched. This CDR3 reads CASSSTTSGSGNEQFF. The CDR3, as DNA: TGTGCCAGCAGCTCCACGACTAGCGGGAGTGGAAATGAGCAGTTCTTC.

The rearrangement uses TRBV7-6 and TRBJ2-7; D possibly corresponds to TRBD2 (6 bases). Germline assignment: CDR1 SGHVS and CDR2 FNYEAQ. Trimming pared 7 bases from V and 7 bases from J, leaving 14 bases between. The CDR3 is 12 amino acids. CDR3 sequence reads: CASMGEAGEQYF. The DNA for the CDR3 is TGTGCCAGCATGGGGGAGGCGGGTGAGCAGTACTTC.

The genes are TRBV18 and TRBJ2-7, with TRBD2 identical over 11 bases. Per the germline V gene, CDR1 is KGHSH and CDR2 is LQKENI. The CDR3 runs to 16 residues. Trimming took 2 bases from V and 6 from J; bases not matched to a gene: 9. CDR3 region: CASSPIAGGVDGEQYF. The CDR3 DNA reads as TGTGCCAGCTCACCAATAGCGGGAGGGGTTGACGGCGAGCAGTACTTC.

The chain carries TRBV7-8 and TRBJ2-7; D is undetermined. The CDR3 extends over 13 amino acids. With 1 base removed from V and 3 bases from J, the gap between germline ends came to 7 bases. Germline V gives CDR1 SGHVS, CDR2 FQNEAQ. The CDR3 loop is CASSLVSGYEQYF. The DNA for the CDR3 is TGTGCCAGCAGCTTAGTATCAGGCTACGAGCAGTACTTC.

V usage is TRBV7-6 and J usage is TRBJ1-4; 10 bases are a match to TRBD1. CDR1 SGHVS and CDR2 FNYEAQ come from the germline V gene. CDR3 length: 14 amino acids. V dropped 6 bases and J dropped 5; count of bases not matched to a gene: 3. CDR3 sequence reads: CASSTDRGNEKLFF. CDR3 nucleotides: TGTGCCAGCAGTACGGACAGGGGGAATGAAAAACTGTTTTTT.

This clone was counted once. The CDR3 DNA reads as TGTGCCAGCAGTGAGCGGGGGTACTATGGCTACACCTTC. As protein: CASSERGYYGYTF. V is TRBV2 and J is TRBJ1-2; possible D gene TRBD1, 5 bases. Per germline, CDR1 SNHLY and CDR2 FYNNEI. The V end lost 3 bases, the J end lost 3 bases, and 8 bases lay between the germline ends. The CDR3 has 13 residues.

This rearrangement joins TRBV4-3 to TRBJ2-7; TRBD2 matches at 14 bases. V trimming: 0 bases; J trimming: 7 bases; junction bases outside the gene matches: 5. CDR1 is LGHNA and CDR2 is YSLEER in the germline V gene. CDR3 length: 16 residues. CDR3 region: CASSQEGLAGAGEQYF. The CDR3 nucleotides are TGCGCCAGCAGCCAAGAGGGACTAGCGGGAGCTGGGGAGCAGTACTTC.

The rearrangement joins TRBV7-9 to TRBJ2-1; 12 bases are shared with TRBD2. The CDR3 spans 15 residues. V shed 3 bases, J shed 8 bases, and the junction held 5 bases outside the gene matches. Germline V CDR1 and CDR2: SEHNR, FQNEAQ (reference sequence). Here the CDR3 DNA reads TGTGCCAGCAGCTTTGGGACTAGCGGGTCCGATGAGCAGTTCTTC. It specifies CASSFGTSGSDEQFF.

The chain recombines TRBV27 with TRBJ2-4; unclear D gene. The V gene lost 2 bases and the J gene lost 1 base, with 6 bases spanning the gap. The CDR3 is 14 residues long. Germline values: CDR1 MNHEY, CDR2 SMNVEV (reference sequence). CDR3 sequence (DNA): TGTGCCAGCAGTTTAGACGGGGCCAAAAACATTCAGTACTTC. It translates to CASSLDGAKNIQYF.

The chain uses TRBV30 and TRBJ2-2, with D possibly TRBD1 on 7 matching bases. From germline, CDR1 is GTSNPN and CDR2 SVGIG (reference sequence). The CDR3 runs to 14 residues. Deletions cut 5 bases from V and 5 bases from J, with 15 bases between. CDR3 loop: CAWRRGPETGELFF. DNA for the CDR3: TGTGCCTGGCGGAGGGGGCCAGAAACCGGGGAGCTGTTTTTT. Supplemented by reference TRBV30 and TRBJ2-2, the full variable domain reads SQTIHQWPATLVQPVGSPLSLECTVEGTSNPNLYWYRQAAGRGLQLLFYSVGIGQISSEVPQNLSASRPQDRQFILSSKKLLLSDSGFYLCAWRRGPETGELFFGEGSRLTVL.

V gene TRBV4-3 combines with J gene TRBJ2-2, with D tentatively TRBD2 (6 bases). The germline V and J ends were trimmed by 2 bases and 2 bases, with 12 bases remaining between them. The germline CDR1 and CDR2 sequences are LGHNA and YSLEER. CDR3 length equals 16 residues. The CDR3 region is CASSQSPGLNTGELFF. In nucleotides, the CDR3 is TGCGCCAGCAGCCAATCTCCGGGACTCAACACCGGGGAGCTGTTTTTT.

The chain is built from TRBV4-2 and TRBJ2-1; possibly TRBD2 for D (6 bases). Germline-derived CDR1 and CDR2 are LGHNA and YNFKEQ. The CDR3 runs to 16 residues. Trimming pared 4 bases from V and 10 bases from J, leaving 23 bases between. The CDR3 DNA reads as TGTGCCAGCAGCCCTACCGGGACCTACCATGGGGGGGAGCAGTTCTTC. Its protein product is CASSPTGTYHGGEQFF.

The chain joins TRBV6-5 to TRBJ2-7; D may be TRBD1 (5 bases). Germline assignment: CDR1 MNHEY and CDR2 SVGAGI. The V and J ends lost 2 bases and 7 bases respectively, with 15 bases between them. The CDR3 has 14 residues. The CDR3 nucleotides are TGTGCCAGCAGTTACGGGGCAGGGATGAGGGAGCAGTACTTC. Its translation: CASSYGAGMREQYF.

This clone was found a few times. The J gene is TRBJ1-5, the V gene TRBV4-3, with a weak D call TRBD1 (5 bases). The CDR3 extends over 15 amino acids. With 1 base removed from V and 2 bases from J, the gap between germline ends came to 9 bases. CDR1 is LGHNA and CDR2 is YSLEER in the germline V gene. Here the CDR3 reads CASSQVLGGNQPQHF. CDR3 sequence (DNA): TGCGCCAGCAGCCAAGTGCTAGGGGGCAATCAGCCCCAGCATTTT.

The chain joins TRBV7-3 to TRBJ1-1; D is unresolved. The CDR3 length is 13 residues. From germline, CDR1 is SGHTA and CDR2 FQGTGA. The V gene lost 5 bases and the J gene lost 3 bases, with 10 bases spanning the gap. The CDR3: CASSRRADTEAFF. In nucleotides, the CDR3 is TGTGCCAGCAGCCGCAGAGCGGACACTGAAGCTTTCTTT.

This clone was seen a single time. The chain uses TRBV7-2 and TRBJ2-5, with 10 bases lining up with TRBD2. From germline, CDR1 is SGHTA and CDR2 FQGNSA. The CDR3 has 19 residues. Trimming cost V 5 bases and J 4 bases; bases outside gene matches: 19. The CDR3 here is CASSKIRAGTSGRGETQYF. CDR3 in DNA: TGTGCCAGCAGCAAAATACGAGCGGGTACGAGCGGGAGGGGAGAGACCCAGTACTTC.

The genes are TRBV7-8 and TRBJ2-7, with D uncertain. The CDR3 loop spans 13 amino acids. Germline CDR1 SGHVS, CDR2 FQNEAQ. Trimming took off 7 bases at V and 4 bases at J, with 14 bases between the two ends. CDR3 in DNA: TGTGCCAGCACCACGGGTAACACGTACGAGCAGTACTTC. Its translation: CASTTGNTYEQYF.

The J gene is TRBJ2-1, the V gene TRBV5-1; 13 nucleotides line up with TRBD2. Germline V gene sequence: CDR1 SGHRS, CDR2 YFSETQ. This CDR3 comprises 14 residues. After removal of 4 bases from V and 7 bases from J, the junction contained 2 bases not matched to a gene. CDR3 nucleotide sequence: TGCGCCAGCAGCCGGACTAGCGGGGGTAATGAGCAGTTCTTC. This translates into CASSRTSGGNEQFF.